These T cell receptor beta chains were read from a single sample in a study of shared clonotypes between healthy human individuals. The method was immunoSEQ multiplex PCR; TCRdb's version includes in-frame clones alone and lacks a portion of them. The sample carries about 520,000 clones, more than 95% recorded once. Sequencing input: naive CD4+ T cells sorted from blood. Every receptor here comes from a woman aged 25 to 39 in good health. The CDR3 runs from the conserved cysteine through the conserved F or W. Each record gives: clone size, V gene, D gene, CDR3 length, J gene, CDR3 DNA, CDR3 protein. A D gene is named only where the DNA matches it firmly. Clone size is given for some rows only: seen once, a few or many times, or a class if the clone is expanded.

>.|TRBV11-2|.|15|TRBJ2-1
TGTGCCAGTATAATGCGGGGAGGAACTTACAATGAGCAGTTCTTC
CASIMRGGTYNEQFF
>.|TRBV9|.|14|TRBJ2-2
TGTGCCAGCAGCGTAGGAGGGTGGAGGGGGGAGCTGTTTTTT
CASSVGGWRGELFF
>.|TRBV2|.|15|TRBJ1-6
TGTGCCAGCAGTCAACAGAGCTCCTATAATTCACCCCTCCACTTT
CASSQQSSYNSPLHF
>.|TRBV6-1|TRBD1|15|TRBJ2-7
TGTGCCAGCAGATACCGGGACAGAGTCCCCTACGAGCAGTACTTC
CASRYRDRVPYEQYF
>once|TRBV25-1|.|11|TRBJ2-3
TGTGCCAGCAGGAACACAGATACGCAGTATTTT
CASRNTDTQYF
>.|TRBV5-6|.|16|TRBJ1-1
TGTGCCAGCAGCTTGGGGGTTGTGGGCCTAAACACTGAAGCTTTCTTT
CASSLGVVGLNTEAFF
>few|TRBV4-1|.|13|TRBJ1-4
TGCGCCAGCAGCCTTACCCATAATGAAAAACTGTTTTTT
CASSLTHNEKLFF
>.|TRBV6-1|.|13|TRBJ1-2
TGTGCCAGCAGTGTACAATCCAACTATGGCTACACCTTC
CASSVQSNYGYTF
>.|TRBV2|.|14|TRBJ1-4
TGTGCCAGCCACCCCGGGTCCTTTAATGAAAAACTGTTTTTT
CASHPGSFNEKLFF
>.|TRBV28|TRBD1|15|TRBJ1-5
TGTGCCAGTCATCGACAGGGGGCGAGCAATCAGCCCCAGCATTTT
CASHRQGASNQPQHF
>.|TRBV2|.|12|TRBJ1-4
TGTGCCAGCAGTGAGCAGGGTAAAAAACTGTTTTTT
CASSEQGKKLFF
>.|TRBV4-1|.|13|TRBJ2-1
TGCGCCAGCAGCCCGCGGGTGTACAATGAGCAGTTCTTC
CASSPRVYNEQFF
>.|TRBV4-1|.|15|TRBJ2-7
TGCGCCAGCAGCCCTGGACAGCCAGAGGGCTACGAGCAGTACTTC
CASSPGQPEGYEQYF
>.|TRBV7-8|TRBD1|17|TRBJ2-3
TGTGCCAGCAGCACATACGGCGGGACAGGGATTCCAGATACGCAGTATTTT
CASSTYGGTGIPDTQYF
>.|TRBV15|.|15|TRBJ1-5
TGTGCCACCAGCAGAGACAGGGTAGTCAGGCAGCCCCAGCATTTT
CATSRDRVVRQPQHF
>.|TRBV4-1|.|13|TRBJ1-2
TGCGCCAGCAGCCAAGCGGGGGACTATGGCTACACCTTC
CASSQAGDYGYTF